This T cell receptor (beta chain) stems from a study of early T cells in non-severe SARS-CoV-2 infection. The wider study: It was bulk RNA from unsorted whole blood that was sequenced, and the chains were unpaired.

TCRdb processed the 5' RACE reads anew with MiXCR; each CDR3 protein has one entry. The table shows more than 65,000 distinct CDR3 sequences, with more than 3.5% occurring only once. Only a few counts were recorded for this clonotype. Its target is unknown. General study results and limits: VDJdb matching favored anti-spike CD8 responses, missing private and CD4 specificities.

The sequences come from whole blood, collected at baseline. The clonotype comes from an adult who was a healthcare worker with PCR-confirmed SARS-CoV-2 infection or an uninfected control (not recorded which). The donor label of this sample is uncertain.

CDR3 DNA: TGTGCCAGCAGCACCTTCCCCGACTCGCCGCGCGATGAGCAGTTCTTC. Translation: CASSTFPDSPRDEQFF. This sequence joins TRBV11-1 and TRBJ2-1; D not certain. The CDR3 is 16 residues long. The ends were cut back, 5 bases at V and 8 bases at J, with 22 bases in the middle. From germline, CDR1 is SGHAT and CDR2 FQDESV (reference sequence).